These 23 T cell receptor beta chains were all obtained from the same sample, sequenced in a study of shared clonotypes between healthy human individuals. Using immunoSEQ multiplex PCR, the repertoire was profiled, and TCRdb retains in-frame clones only, with some absent. The data contain a few million clones, approximately 96% of them singletons. Sequencing input: naive CD4+ T cells sorted from blood. The sample's subset: CD45RA+ positively selected. Receptors originate from a man aged 18 to 30 in good health.

The J gene is TRBJ1-3, the V gene TRBV9; D unclear. The germline V gene has CDR1 SGDLS and CDR2 YYNGEE. V was cut by 0 bases and J by 4 bases, with 11 bases left in between. This CDR3 comprises 15 residues. The CDR3 nucleotides are TGTGCCAGCAGCGTAGGGTCGGGGAACGGAAACACCATATATTTT. As protein: CASSVGSGNGNTIYF.

The J gene is TRBJ2-2, the V gene TRBV9; 8 positions agree with TRBD1. The CDR3 is 16 amino acids. Unmatched junction bases numbered 3, after V lost 1 base and J lost 1 base. CDR1 and CDR2 (germline): SGDLS, YYNGEE. The CDR3 nucleotides read TGTGCCAGCAGCGTAAACGGACAGGGGAACACCGGGGAGCTGTTTTTT. This gives the protein CASSVNGQGNTGELFF.

The rearrangement uses TRBV5-1 and TRBJ1-1, with D uncertain. V was clipped by 1 base and J by 0 bases, with 7 bases between them. Looked up from germline, CDR1 is SGHRS and CDR2 is YFSETQ. The CDR3 runs 14 residues. For the CDR3, the DNA is TGCGCCAGCAGCTTGATGGGAATGAACACTGAAGCTTTCTTT. Translation: CASSLMGMNTEAFF.

This clone was seen a single time. This sample also contains other DNA sequences that code for the same CDR3. The chain carries TRBV2 and TRBJ1-2; tentative D call: TRBD1 (6 bases). Germline lookup yields CDR1 SNHLY and CDR2 FYNNEI. Trimming shortened V by 4 bases and J by 2 bases, and 8 bases separated the two germline ends. The CDR3 covers 13 residues. In DNA form, the CDR3 reads TGTGCCAGCAGTGGGACAGTCAACTATGGCTACACCTTC. Encoded protein: CASSGTVNYGYTF.

The chain uses TRBV7-2 and TRBJ1-5; the match to TRBD1 covers 7 bases. Trimming took 3 bases from V and 3 from J; bases not matched to a gene: 5. Germline-derived CDR1 and CDR2 are SGHTA and FQGNSA. This CDR3 is built from 15 residues. CDR3 DNA sequence: TGTGCCAGCAGCTTGATGGGACAGCCCAATCAGCCCCAGCATTTT. Protein sequence: CASSLMGQPNQPQHF.

The CDR3 bases are TGTGCCAGCAGCCAGATGACTAGCGGGGGGGCCAAATCCTCCTACGAGCAGTACTTC. It specifies CASSQMTSGGAKSSYEQYF. The gene calls are TRBV4-2 and TRBJ2-7, with 14 positions matching TRBD2. V was clipped by 3 bases and J by 0 bases; unmatched bases: 10. CDR1 is LGHNA, CDR2 YNFKEQ, per germline. The CDR3 contains 19 residues.

V usage is TRBV6-5 and J usage is TRBJ1-4, with D possibly matching TRBD1 (5 bases). V lost 6 bases to trimming and J lost 8 bases, with 16 bases between them. This CDR3 is 14 amino acids long. CDR1 is MNHEY, CDR2 SVGAGI, per germline. The DNA of the CDR3 is TGTGCCAGCAGGCCCGGGGGAGGTATAGAAAAACTGTTTTTT. Protein product: CASRPGGGIEKLFF.

The chain employs TRBV18 and TRBJ2-5; D unresolved. CDR1 is KGHSH, CDR2 LQKENI, per germline. The CDR3 has 14 residues. V was pared by 3 bases and J by 5 bases, with 13 bases between. CDR3 nucleotides: TGTGCCAGCTCACCGAAACCGGTTTCGGAGACCCAGTACTTC. Translating gives CASSPKPVSETQYF. The variable domain in full, completed from reference TRBV18 and TRBJ2-5, reads NAGVMQNPRHLVRRRGQEARLRCSPMKGHSHVYWYRQLPEEGLKFMVYLQKENIIDESGMPKERFSAEFPKEGPSILRIQQVVRGDSAAYFCASSPKPVSETQYFGPGTRLLVL.

In the case of this clone: Other DNA sequences of this sample code for an identical CDR3. The chain couples TRBV2 to TRBJ1-4, with 7 positions matching TRBD1. This CDR3 is built from 13 residues. Trimming took 6 bases from V and 5 from J; bases not matched to a gene: 3. Germline CDR1 reads SNHLY; CDR2 reads FYNNEI. DNA for the CDR3: TGTGCCAGCAGCGGGACAGCGAATGAAAAACTGTTTTTT. Translation gives CASSGTANEKLFF.

The rearrangement uses TRBV28 and TRBJ1-1; 11 nucleotides match TRBD1. Losses at the gene ends were 6 bases for V and 0 bases for J; bases not matched to a gene: 6. CDR1 MDHEN and CDR2 SYDVKM come from the germline V gene. The CDR3 contains 16 residues. This chain's CDR3 is CASRLSGQGVNTEAFF. In DNA form, the CDR3 reads TGTGCCAGCAGGCTATCGGGACAGGGGGTGAACACTGAAGCTTTCTTT.

Concerning this clone: This same CDR3 is encoded by further DNA sequences in the sample. V gene TRBV6-5 combines with J gene TRBJ2-3; D ambiguous. CDR3 length: 13 residues. The germline CDR1 and CDR2 sequences are MNHEY and SVGAGI. V was clipped by 2 bases and J by 2 bases, with 5 bases between them. The CDR3 DNA reads as TGTGCCAGCAGTTACGGTTTCACAGATACGCAGTATTTT. Protein sequence: CASSYGFTDTQYF.

The CDR3 DNA reads TGCAGCGTTACCAGACAGGGGGCGTTACAAGAAAAACTGTTTTTT. It yields the protein CSVTRQGALQEKLFF. This sequence joins TRBV29-1 and TRBJ1-4; TRBD1 matches at 10 bases. J gave up 8 bases and V 5 bases, and 11 bases lay outside the gene matches. This CDR3 is 15 amino acids long. Germline loops: CDR1 SQVTM, CDR2 ANQGSEA.

This clone was seen a single time. In the same sample, other DNA sequences code for this CDR3. This sequence joins TRBV5-1 and TRBJ2-3; D might be TRBD1 (6 bases). The CDR3 extends over 14 amino acids. With 4 bases removed from V and 1 base from J, the gap between germline ends came to 10 bases. Germline CDR1 and CDR2: SGHRS and YFSETQ. CDR3 protein: CASSLRQGTDTQYF. The CDR3 DNA reads as TGCGCCAGCAGCCTCCGACAGGGCACAGATACGCAGTATTTT.

The chain combines TRBV9 with TRBJ2-5, with a weak D call TRBD1 (5 bases). Germline V CDR1 and CDR2: SGDLS, YYNGEE. V lost 0 bases and J 5 bases, leaving 8 bases between the germline ends. This CDR3 region has 13 residues. The CDR3 bases are TGTGCCAGCAGCGTAGACAGGACGGAGACCCAGTACTTC. This codes for CASSVDRTETQYF.

The chain recombines TRBV7-6 with TRBJ2-2, with 10 bases matching TRBD2. CDR3 length: 16 residues. V lost 5 bases and J lost 2; bases outside the gene matches: 5. Per the germline V gene, CDR1 is SGHVS and CDR2 is FNYEAQ. The CDR3 bases are TGTGCCAGCAGCCCGGCTAGCGGGAGTAACACCGGGGAGCTGTTTTTT. Translated: CASSPASGSNTGELFF.

The chain is built from TRBV6-5 and TRBJ2-2; weak D call: TRBD1 (7 bases). This CDR3 is built from 14 residues. V was clipped by 6 bases and J by 5 bases, with 13 bases between them. In germline, CDR1 is MNHEY, CDR2 SVGAGI. The DNA for the CDR3 is TGTGCCAGCAGCCAGGGGGGTTGGACCGGGGAGCTGTTTTTT. Amino acids: CASSQGGWTGELFF.

This clone has only one observation. J is TRBJ2-7 and V is TRBV30, with D tentatively TRBD1 or TRBD2 (5 bases each). V was trimmed by 4 bases and J by 1 base, leaving 14 bases between them. The CDR3 is 14 residues long. Germline lookup yields CDR1 GTSNPN and CDR2 SVGIG (reference sequence). CDR3 coding DNA: TGTGCCTGGAATTCCGGGACGCCGTCCTACGAGCAGTACTTC. Translation gives CAWNSGTPSYEQYF.

This sequence joins TRBV5-4 and TRBJ2-1; no definite D call. There are 13 residues in the CDR3. V lost 5 bases to trimming and J lost 4 bases, with 10 bases between them. Germline V gene sequence: CDR1 SGHNT, CDR2 YYREEE (reference sequence). The CDR3: CASRNELYNEQFF. The CDR3 DNA sequence: TGTGCCAGCAGGAATGAGCTATACAATGAGCAGTTCTTC.

The V call is TRBV4-1, the J call TRBJ2-5; 7 nucleotides agree with TRBD1. Germline CDR1 reads MGHRA; CDR2 reads YSYEKL. V was clipped by 7 bases and J by 5 bases; unmatched bases: 16. This CDR3 spans 16 amino acids. CDR3 in DNA: TGCGCCAGCACCACCAAGAGGGGACAGTCGGTCGAGACCCAGTACTTC. Translated: CASTTKRGQSVETQYF.

CDR3 coding DNA: TGTGCCTGGAGCCGGGGAGGACTAGCGGGCGCCAATGAGCAGTTCTTC. Translated: CAWSRGGLAGANEQFF. The gene calls are TRBV30 and TRBJ2-1, with TRBD2 identical over 11 bases. Losses at the gene ends were 3 bases for V and 6 bases for J; bases not matched to a gene: 10. Germline V lookup: CDR1 GTSNPN, CDR2 SVGIG (reference sequence). The CDR3 contains 16 residues.

The chain has TRBV27 and TRBJ2-7; no clear D gene. Trimming cost V 5 bases and J 2 bases, with 13 bases left between them. The CDR3 runs to 14 residues. The germline V gene has CDR1 MNHEY and CDR2 SMNVEV (reference sequence). CDR3 loop: CASSPTDPPYEQYF. CDR3 coding DNA: TGTGCCAGCAGTCCGACCGATCCCCCCTACGAGCAGTACTTC.

V usage is TRBV9 and J usage is TRBJ2-2; TRBD2 agrees at 12 bases. The trim removed 3 bases at V and 4 bases at J, leaving 7 bases unmatched. The CDR3 spans 17 residues. Germline CDR1 is SGDLS and CDR2 is YYNGEE. The CDR3 reads CASSGLAGASSTGELFF. DNA for the CDR3: TGTGCCAGCAGCGGACTAGCGGGGGCGTCGAGCACCGGGGAGCTGTTTTTT.

Details on this clone: At one of its ends the junction is not consistent with the germline gene, which may arise from a read error. V is TRBV7-7 and J is TRBJ2-3; 7 bases agree with TRBD2. CDR1 and CDR2 from the germline V gene are SSHAT and FNYEAQ (reference sequence). CDR3 length: 16 amino acids. CDR3 loop: CASSLNPRGGTDTQYF. As DNA, the CDR3 is TGTGCTAGCAGCTTAAACCCCCGGGGGGGCACAGATACGCAGTATTTT.